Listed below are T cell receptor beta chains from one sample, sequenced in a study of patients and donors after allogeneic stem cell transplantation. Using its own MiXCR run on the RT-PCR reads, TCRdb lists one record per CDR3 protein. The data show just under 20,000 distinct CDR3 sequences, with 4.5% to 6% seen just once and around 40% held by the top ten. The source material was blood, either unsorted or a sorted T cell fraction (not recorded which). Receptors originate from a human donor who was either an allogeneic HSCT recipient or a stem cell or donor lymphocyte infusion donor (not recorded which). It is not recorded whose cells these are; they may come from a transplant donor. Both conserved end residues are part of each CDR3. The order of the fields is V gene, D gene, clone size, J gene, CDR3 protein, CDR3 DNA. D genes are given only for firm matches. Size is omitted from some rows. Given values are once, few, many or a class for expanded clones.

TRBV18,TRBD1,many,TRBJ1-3,CASSPQGATSGNTIYF,TGTGCCAGCTCACCTCAGGGGGCCACCTCTGGAAACACCATATATTTT
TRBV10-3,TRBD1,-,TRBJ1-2,CATHQGQEYGYTF,TGTGCCACACATCAGGGACAGGAGTATGGCTACACCTTC
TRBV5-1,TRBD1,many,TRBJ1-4,CASSLGGQGSGEKLFF,TGCGCCAGCAGCTTGGGGGGACAGGGATCGGGCGAAAAACTGTTTTTT
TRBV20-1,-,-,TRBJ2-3,CSGPGIPGADTQYF,TGCAGTGGGCCCGGGATCCCGGGGGCAGATACGCAGTATTTT
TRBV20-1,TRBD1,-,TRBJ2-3,CSARWDRVGTDTQYF,TGCAGTGCTAGATGGGACAGGGTGGGCACAGATACGCAGTATTTT
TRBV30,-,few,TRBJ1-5,CAWSVKKGLWGQPQHF,TGTGCCTGGAGTGTAAAAAAGGGTCTGTGGGGTCAGCCCCAGCATTTT
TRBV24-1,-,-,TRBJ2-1,CATTVFGGLPSEQFF,TGTGCCACCACGGTCTTTGGGGGGCTCCCAAGTGAGCAGTTCTTC
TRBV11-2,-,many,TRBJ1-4,CASSLSQGRGEKLFF,TGTGCCAGCAGCTTAAGTCAGGGGAGGGGAGAAAAACTGTTTTTT
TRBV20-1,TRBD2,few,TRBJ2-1,CSALAGVDEQFF,TGCAGCGCACTAGCGGGGGTCGATGAGCAGTTCTTC
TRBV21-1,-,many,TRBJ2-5,CASKPRRGAPYRETQYF,TGTGCCAGCAAACCCCGTCGGGGGGCGCCTTATAGAGAGACCCAGTACTTC
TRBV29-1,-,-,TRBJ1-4,CSVRKQDLREKLFF,TGCAGCGTCCGAAAACAGGATTTGAGAGAAAAACTGTTTTTC
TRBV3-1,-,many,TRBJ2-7,CASSQPGESEQYF,TGTGCCAGCAGCCAGCCAGGGGAAAGCGAGCAGTACTTC
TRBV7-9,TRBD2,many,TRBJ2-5,CATTSGGRKETQYF,TGTGCCACGACTAGCGGGGGGAGGAAAGAGACCCAGTACTTC
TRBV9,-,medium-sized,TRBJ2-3,CASSVGVWGTDTQYF,TGTGCCAGCAGCGTAGGGGTTTGGGGTACAGATACGCAGTATTTT
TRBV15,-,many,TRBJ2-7,CATSRGPRVYEQYF,TGTGCCACCAGCAGAGGGCCTAGAGTTTACGAGCAGTACTTC
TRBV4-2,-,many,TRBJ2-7,CASSQDFGRSRGYEQYF,TGTGCCAGCAGCCAAGATTTTGGTAGATCACGGGGCTACGAGCAGTACTTC
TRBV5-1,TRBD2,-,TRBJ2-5,CASKSSGGAVETQYF,TGCGCCAGCAAGAGTAGCGGGGGGGCGGTGGAGACCCAGTACTTC
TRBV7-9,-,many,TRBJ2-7,CASSLAGVNYEQYF,TGTGCCAGCAGCTTAGCAGGGGTTAACTACGAGCAGTACTTC
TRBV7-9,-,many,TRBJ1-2,CASSLDGSYGYTF,TGTGCCAGCAGCTTAGACGGATCCTATGGCTACACCTTC
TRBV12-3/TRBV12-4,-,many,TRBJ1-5,CASSPGFAQHF,TGTGCCAGCAGCCCGGGATTTGCCCAGCATTTT
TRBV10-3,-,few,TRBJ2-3,CAIKGGGRDTQYF,TGTGCCATCAAAGGGGGTGGACGAGATACGCAGTATTTT
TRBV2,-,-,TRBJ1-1,CASSDGTWNTEAFF,TGTGCCAGCAGTGATGGAACCTGGAACACTGAAGCTTTCTTT
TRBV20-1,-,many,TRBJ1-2,CSAKEEFNYGYTF,TGCAGTGCTAAAGAAGAATTTAACTATGGCTACACCTTC
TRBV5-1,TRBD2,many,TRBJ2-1,CASSLSGLGSYNEQFF,TGCGCCAGCAGCCTCTCGGGACTAGGCTCCTACAATGAGCAGTTCTTC
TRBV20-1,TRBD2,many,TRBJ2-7,CSARTSLAGVSYEQYF,TGCAGTGCTAGAACCTCACTAGCGGGAGTCTCCTACGAGCAGTACTTC
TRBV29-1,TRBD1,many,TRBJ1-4,CSARKGASLGEKLFF,TGCAGCGCCCGAAAGGGGGCGTCGCTTGGAGAAAAACTGTTTTTT
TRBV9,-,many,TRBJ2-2,CASSPSGGRQSGELFF,TGTGCCAGCAGCCCCTCCGGGGGACGCCAGTCCGGGGAGCTGTTTTTT
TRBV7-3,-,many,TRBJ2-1,CASSLEATYNEQFF,TGTGCCAGCAGCTTAGAGGCGACCTACAATGAGCAGTTCTTC
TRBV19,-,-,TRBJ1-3,CASRTESSGNTIYF,TGTGCCAGTCGGACAGAGAGCTCTGGAAACACCATATATTTT
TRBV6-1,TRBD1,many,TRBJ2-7,CASGAPGTGDWEQYF,TGTGCCAGCGGGGCCCCCGGGACAGGGGATTGGGAGCAGTACTTC
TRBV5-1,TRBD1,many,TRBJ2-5,CASSLGDRGDETQYF,TGCGCCAGCAGCTTGGGGGACAGGGGAGACGAGACCCAGTACTTC
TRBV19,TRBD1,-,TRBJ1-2,CASSSTSRDRGGYTF,TGTGCCAGTAGTTCGACCTCCCGGGACAGAGGTGGCTACACCTTC
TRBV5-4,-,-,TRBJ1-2,CASSTGQPTNYGYTF,TGTGCCAGCAGTACGGGGCAGCCGACTAACTATGGCTACACCTTC
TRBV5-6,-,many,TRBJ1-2,CASSDPGGVYGYTF,TGTGCCAGCAGCGACCCTGGGGGGGTTTATGGCTACACCTTC
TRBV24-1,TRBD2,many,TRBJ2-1,CATGTGGVNEQFF,TGTGCCACCGGGACGGGAGGGGTGAATGAGCAGTTCTTC
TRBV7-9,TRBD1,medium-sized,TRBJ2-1,CASRNRDRLNEQFF,TGTGCCAGCAGGAACCGGGACAGGCTTAATGAGCAGTTCTTC
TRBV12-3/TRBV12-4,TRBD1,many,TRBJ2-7,CASSRGPTYEQYF,TGTGCCAGCTCGAGGGGGCCGACCTACGAGCAGTACTTC
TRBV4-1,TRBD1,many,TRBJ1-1,CASSQTHTGEIRAFF,TGCGCCAGCAGCCAAACCCACACAGGGGAAATCCGAGCTTTCTTT
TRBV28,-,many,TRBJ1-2,CASSLRGMGNGYTF,TGTGCCAGCAGTTTGCGTGGGATGGGGAATGGCTACACCTTC
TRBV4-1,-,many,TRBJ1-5,CASSQGGGDQPQHF,TGCGCCAGCAGCCAAGGCGGCGGGGATCAGCCCCAGCATTTT
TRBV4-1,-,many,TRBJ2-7,CASSRGESAYEQYF,TGCGCCAGCAGCCGAGGGGAGTCTGCCTACGAGCAGTACTTC
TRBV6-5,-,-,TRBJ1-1,CASSYPGKNTEAFF,TGTGCCAGCAGTTACCCCGGGAAGAACACTGAAGCTTTCTTT
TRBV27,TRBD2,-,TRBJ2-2,CASTLVPGLAGLLNTGELFF,TGTGCCAGCACCCTCGTCCCGGGACTAGCGGGGTTATTGAACACCGGGGAGCTGTTTTTT
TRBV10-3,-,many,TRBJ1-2,CAISDRTTGSYGYTF,TGTGCCATCAGTGACCGCACAACGGGAAGCTATGGCTACACCTTC
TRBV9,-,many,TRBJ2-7,CASSVEGQGSSYEQYF,TGTGCCAGCAGCGTAGAGGGCCAGGGTAGCTCCTACGAGCAGTACTTC
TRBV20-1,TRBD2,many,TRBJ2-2,CSASSVGTRLAGGPGELFF,TGCAGTGCTAGTTCAGTCGGGACCCGACTAGCGGGAGGTCCCGGGGAGCTGTTTTTT
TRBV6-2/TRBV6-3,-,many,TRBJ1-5,CASSYTQASGQPQHF,TGTGCCAGCAGTTACACCCAGGCATCGGGTCAGCCCCAGCATTTT
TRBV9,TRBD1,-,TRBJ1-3,CASSPRQGATNTIYF,TGTGCCAGCAGCCCTCGACAGGGGGCGACGAACACCATATATTTT
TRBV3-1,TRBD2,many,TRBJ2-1,CASSQLSGSYNEQFF,TGTGCCAGCAGCCAACTTAGCGGGAGTTACAATGAGCAGTTCTTC
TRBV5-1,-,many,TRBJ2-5,CASSDSEETQYF,TGCGCCTCCTCGGACTCGGAAGAGACCCAGTACTTC
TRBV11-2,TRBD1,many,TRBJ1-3,CASSSQQGAGNTIYF,TGTGCCAGCAGCTCCCAACAGGGGGCTGGAAACACCATATATTTT
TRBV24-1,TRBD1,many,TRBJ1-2,CATGTELGYTF,TGTGCCACCGGGACAGAGCTCGGCTACACCTTC
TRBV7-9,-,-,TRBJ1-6,CASSLDGGAPLHF,TGTGCCAGCAGCTTAGACGGGGGGGCACCCCTCCACTTT
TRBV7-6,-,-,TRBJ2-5,CASSPSPLIQETQYF,TGTGCCAGCAGCCCCAGCCCACTGATCCAAGAGACCCAGTACTTC
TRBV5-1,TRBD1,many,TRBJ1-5,CASRGQGTLFHQPQHF,TGCGCCAGCAGAGGACAGGGAACTCTCTTCCATCAGCCCCAGCATTTT
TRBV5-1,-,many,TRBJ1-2,CASSLYSTPNYGYTF,TGCGCCAGCAGCTTGTATTCTACCCCTAACTATGGCTACACCTTC
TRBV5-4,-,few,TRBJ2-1,CASTRPGREQFF,TGTGCCAGCACCCGGCCGGGGCGGGAGCAGTTCTTC
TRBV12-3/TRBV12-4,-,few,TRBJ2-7,CASSEGVYEQYF,TGTGCCAGCAGTGAAGGGGTCTACGAGCAGTACTTC
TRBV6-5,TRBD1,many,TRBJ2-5,CASSYGTGRETQYF,TGTGCCAGCAGTTACGGGACAGGGCGAGAGACCCAGTACTTC